Below, one TCR beta chain is given with its context. A few counts support this clonotype. Its antigen specificity is not known. One base away there is no much larger clone; base qualities are not given. In the paper's terms, the time point label means: patch test 2, 6 weeks after DPC sensitization. According to the study, the label for this sample's treatment or condition signals: therapeutic diphenylcyclopropenone sensitization with weekly scalp DPC. At every patch-test visit, the blood draw took place before the patch test was put on. Eligible patients were aged 18 to 70, diagnosed with alopecia, deemed suitable for DPC therapy, and excluded if pregnant. Unfractionated whole blood was collected in Tempus Blood RNA tubes, and total RNA was extracted from that blood. This sample is part of a study of human T cells and chemical hapten exposure listed by TCRdb under 2021. Turning to the overall study: For sensitization, 2% DPC in acetone was applied to a 2 cm by 2 cm area of upper inner arm skin. Throughout the study period of around 24 weeks, patients also received therapeutic DPC doses to the scalp every week. Patch testing on the upper back used Finn chambers containing 0.01% DPC, with scoring done after 6 days according to International Contact Dermatitis Research Group standards. The patient cohort, mostly female, included alopecia areata with under or over 50% scalp involvement, alopecia totalis and alopecia universalis. Libraries were pooled for sequencing, and variation in per-sample TCR yields was attributed mainly to small differences in library volumes within the pool. Peripheral blood TCR repertoire changes were tracked in vivo in alopecia patients during primary and secondary sensitization to the hapten diphenylcyclopropenone (DPC). Blood samples were taken from patients before sensitization (week 0) and at 2, 6 and about 24 weeks after DPC sensitization. Nearly 30 alopecia patients gave blood for TCR sequencing at one to four time points (pre-sensitization, 2, 6 and 24 weeks). The research as a whole found: Significantly more large CDR3 similarity clusters were formed by expanded TCRs than by pre-sensitization or healthy control sets, consistent with antigen-driven responses. Because every patient had alopecia, a presumed autoimmune disease, the patients' immune response might differ from that of healthy individuals. A positive correlation was found between the number of PT1 expanded TCRs and patch test score, with significance reached at thresholds 8, 16 and 32 but not 4. After repeated subsampling, the strength of the expansion versus patch-test correlation and the threshold at which it became significant changed. DPC sensitization did not change the number of TCRs with a frequency above 1 in 1000, and there was no evidence of changes in global repertoire structure.

The method behind the library was RACE. TCRdb records NextSeq 500 as the sequencer. During library preparation, unique molecular identifiers were attached to individual cDNA molecules so that TCRs could be counted in a quantitative, reproducible way. Both TCR alpha and TCR beta chains were sequenced from each blood RNA sample. On the study's bioinformatics: The median number of TCRs per sample was over 85,000, ranging from 23,224 to 690,600. The Decombinator software suite was used to annotate the V, J and CDR3 of the TCR reads. Every sample was subsampled to the same number of TCRs (28,000) for the PS versus PT1 abundance plots. Expanded TCRs were defined as absent before sensitization and observed at least eight times at the 2-week time point. The public reads were reanalyzed by TCRdb: fastp trimming at Q25, MiXCR alignment, in-frame beta chains only. Under each unique CDR3 protein, matching rows form one entry showing the most common genes and DNA. The V and J calls were determined by TCRdb, not by the authors. Here the sample has about 400,000 distinct CDR3 sequences; about 6% occur a single time. The top ten hold around 6% of the sample.

Material: whole blood, obtained in connection with sensitization to the hapten diphenylcyclopropenone (DPC). The clonotype originates from a woman under 30 with alopecia areata. Some clones in this sample may be carry-over from other donors' samples.

The DNA sequence is TGTGCCATCAGTGTAAGAGGTCGGGACAACAATGAGCAGTTCTTC. It encodes CAISVRGRDNNEQFF. The sequence joins TRBV10-3 to TRBJ2-1; the D gene is perhaps TRBD1, on 6 matching bases. The V end loses 4 bases and the J end loses 5 bases, and a stretch of 15 bases separates them. Including cysteine and phenylalanine, the CDR3 has 15 amino acids. Only the CDR3 portion is preserved as DNA: 45 bases, with reading frame beginning at the first base. The germline V gene encodes CDR1 ENHRY and CDR2 SYGVKD.